What follows are 11 T cell receptor beta chains derived from one specimen sequenced in a study of molecular identifiers for immune sequencing clone quantification. TCRdb redid the calling of the PCR reads with MiXCR, one entry per CDR3 protein. The sample contains more than 85,000 distinct CDR3 sequences, about 35% of which appear only once. The sequencing input was naive CD8+ T cells from blood, with Jurkat cell RNA spiked in. Subset noted: FACS-sorted CD8+CD4-CCR7+CD45RA+ naive T cells. Receptor source: a human donor in good health. Some libraries in this study had Jurkat cell RNA spiked in.

The V and J genes are TRBV7-2 and TRBJ2-2, with D possibly being TRBD1 or TRBD2 (6 bases each). The CDR3 is made up of 15 amino acids. Germline CDR1 reads SGHTA; CDR2 reads FQGNSA. V lost 2 bases to trimming and J lost 4 bases, with 11 bases between them. CDR3 region: CASSLWGAGTGELFF. DNA of the CDR3: TGTGCCAGCAGCTTATGGGGGGCGGGCACCGGGGAGCTGTTTTTT. Looking up the rest from reference TRBV7-2 and TRBJ2-2 gives the full variable domain: GAGVSQSPSNKVTEKGKDVELRCDPISGHTALYWYRQSLGQGLEFLIYFQGNSAPDKSGLPSDRFSAERTGGSVSTLTIQRTQQEDSAVYLCASSLWGAGTGELFFGEGSRLTVL.

Comment on this clonotype: A single base separates this from a much larger clone, so it may be a read error. Lacking the conserved final phenylalanine or tryptophan, this CDR3 likely reflects a read error. J is TRBJ2-7 and V is TRBV5-1; perhaps TRBD2 as D (6 bases). Trimming shortened V by 2 bases and J by 4 bases, and 13 bases separated the two germline ends. The germline V gene has CDR1 SGHRS and CDR2 YFSETQ. This CDR3 is built from 14 residues. The CDR3 sequence: CASSFTSPTYEQYL. The CDR3 DNA is TGCGCCAGCAGCTTTACTAGCCCGACTTACGAGCAGTACCTC.

This clonotype appeared a few times. V is TRBV12-5 and J is TRBJ2-3; 13 positions match TRBD2. The CDR3 length is 16 residues. Unmatched junction bases numbered 7, after V lost 5 bases and J lost 5 bases. Germline CDR1 and CDR2: LGHNT and FRNRAP. This CDR3 is CASGTGLAGVGDTQYF. The CDR3 region has the DNA TGTGCTAGTGGTACCGGACTAGCGGGAGTGGGAGATACGCAGTATTTT.

Worth noting for this clonotype: It may be a read error: a sequence one base away is much more abundant. The rearrangement uses TRBV4-1 and TRBJ2-7, with a possible D match to TRBD1 (6 bases). The CDR3 loop spans 12 amino acids. In germline, CDR1 is MGHRA, CDR2 YSYEKL. CDR3 sequence reads: CASTNRAHEQNF. CDR3 sequence (DNA): TGCGCCAGCACTAACAGGGCCCACGAGCAGAACTTC.

This clonotype was observed at least ten times. This sequence joins TRBV5-1 and TRBJ2-3; D remains unclear. V was trimmed by 3 bases and J by 2 bases, leaving 10 bases between them. Germline V CDR1 and CDR2: SGHRS, YFSETQ. CDR3 length equals 14 residues. CDR3 sequence: CASSSSHYTDTQYF. The CDR3 nucleotides are TGCGCCAGCAGCTCCTCCCATTACACAGATACGCAGTATTTT.

This sequence joins TRBV12-3 or TRBV12-4 and TRBJ2-7, with unresolved D. V was cut by 3 bases and J by 2 bases, with 5 bases left in between. This CDR3 has 12 residues. CDR3 amino acids: CASSFDPYEQYF. DNA of the CDR3: TGTGCCAGCAGTTTTGATCCCTACGAGCAGTACTTC.

CDR3 bases: TGCAGTGCTAGAACGCGACTAGCGGGACAGAGGGAGCAGTACTTC. It yields the protein CSARTRLAGQREQYF. The rearrangement uses TRBV20-1 and TRBJ2-7; 11 bases match TRBD2. The CDR3 contains 15 residues. The germline CDR1 and CDR2 sequences are DFQATT and SNEGSKA (reference sequence). Trimming at V came to 2 bases and at J to 7 bases, leaving 10 bases not matched to a gene.

Regarding this clonotype: A much larger clone differs from this one at a single base, so this may be a read error. The V and J genes are TRBV29-1 and TRBJ1-3; 7 nucleotides line up with TRBD1. Germline V gene lookup returns CDR1 SQVTM and CDR2 ANQGSEA. The CDR3 consists of 16 residues. CDR3 sequence (DNA): TGCAGCGTTGCCGGGACAGATGAGAGCTCTGGAAACACCATATGTTTT. Protein product: CSVAGTDESSGNTICF.

This chain joins TRBV4-1 and TRBJ2-2; 11 nucleotides line up with TRBD2. Looked up from germline, CDR1 is MGHRA and CDR2 is YSYEKL. There are 16 residues in the CDR3. The junction had 3 bases not matched to a gene; V was cut back by 3 bases and J by 3 bases. The CDR3 DNA sequence: TGCGCCAGCAGCCACACTAGCGGGAGAGACACCGGGGAGCTGTTTTTT. Translating gives CASSHTSGRDTGELFF.

This clonotype was picked up many times. The chain combines TRBV7-2 with TRBJ2-7, with D hard to call. This CDR3 has 13 amino acids. Germline values: CDR1 SGHTA, CDR2 FQGNSA. V lost 5 bases and J 3 bases, leaving 11 bases between the germline ends. CDR3 DNA sequence: TGTGCCAGCAGCCCCGACGATGTCTACGAGCAGTACTTC. Its protein is CASSPDDVYEQYF. The full variable domain, completed using reference TRBV7-2 and TRBJ2-7, is GAGVSQSPSNKVTEKGKDVELRCDPISGHTALYWYRQSLGQGLEFLIYFQGNSAPDKSGLPSDRFSAERTGGSVSTLTIQRTQQEDSAVYLCASSPDDVYEQYFGPGTRLTVT.

This clonotype was found a few times. The chain couples TRBV9 to TRBJ1-2; 7 bases line up with TRBD1. Per the germline V gene, CDR1 is SGDLS and CDR2 is YYNGEE. This CDR3 comprises 15 residues. With 7 bases clipped from V and 1 base from J, the junction kept 10 bases outside the gene matches. CDR3 in DNA: TGTGCCAGCTCCCTCTGGGACAGCTTTAACTATGGCTACACCTTC. This sequence encodes CASSLWDSFNYGYTF.